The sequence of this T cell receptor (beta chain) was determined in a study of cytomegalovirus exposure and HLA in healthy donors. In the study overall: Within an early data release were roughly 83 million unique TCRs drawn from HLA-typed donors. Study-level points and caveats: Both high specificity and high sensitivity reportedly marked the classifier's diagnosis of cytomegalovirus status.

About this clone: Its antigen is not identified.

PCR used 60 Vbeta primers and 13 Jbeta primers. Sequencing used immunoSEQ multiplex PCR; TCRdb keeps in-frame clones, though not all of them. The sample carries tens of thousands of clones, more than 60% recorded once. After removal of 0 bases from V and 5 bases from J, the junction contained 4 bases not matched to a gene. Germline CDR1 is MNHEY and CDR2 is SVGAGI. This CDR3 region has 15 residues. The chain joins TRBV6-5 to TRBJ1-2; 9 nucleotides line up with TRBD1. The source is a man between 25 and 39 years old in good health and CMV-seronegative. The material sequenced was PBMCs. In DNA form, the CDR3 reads TGTGCCAGCAGTTACTCGGGGGACAGGGCGTATGGCTACACCTTC. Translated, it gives CASSYSGDRAYGYTF.